These T cell receptor beta chains were read from a single sample in a study of CD8+ T cells in alopecia areata. Some clones are missing from TCRdb's copy, which holds only in-frame ones; the method was immunoSEQ multiplex PCR. The table lists 150,000 to 250,000 clones, 58% of them singletons. This sample comprised CD4+ T cells sorted from blood, obtained at week 24, from a patient treated with tofacitinib. These receptors all stem from a human donor with alopecia areata. Both conserved end residues are part of each CDR3. The order of the fields is V gene, clone size, D gene, J gene, CDR3 protein, CDR3 DNA. A D gene is named only where the DNA matches it firmly. Some rows have no size entry. The others give once, few or many, or a class for an expanded clone.

v_gene: TRBV9; abundance: .; d_gene: TRBD1; j_gene: TRBJ1-2; CDR3aa: CASSGGGGVLNGYTF; CDR3nt: TGTGCCAGCAGCGGCGGAGGGGGCGTTTTGAATGGCTACACCTTC
v_gene: TRBV10-3; abundance: .; d_gene: TRBD2; j_gene: TRBJ2-3; CDR3aa: CATGLAGGQGTQYF; CDR3nt: TGTGCCACCGGACTAGCGGGGGGCCAAGGGACGCAGTATTTT
v_gene: TRBV29-1; abundance: few; d_gene: .; j_gene: TRBJ1-2; CDR3aa: CSVEEAGGGYGYTF; CDR3nt: TGCAGCGTTGAAGAGGCGGGGGGAGGCTATGGCTACACCTTC
v_gene: TRBV30; abundance: .; d_gene: .; j_gene: TRBJ1-1; CDR3aa: CAWSEQVNTEAFF; CDR3nt: TGTGCCTGGAGTGAACAGGTGAACACTGAAGCTTTCTTT
v_gene: TRBV9; abundance: .; d_gene: TRBD2; j_gene: TRBJ2-1; CDR3aa: CASSGSRGVGEQFF; CDR3nt: TGTGCCAGCAGCGGGTCACGGGGGGTTGGTGAGCAGTTCTTC
v_gene: TRBV6-1; abundance: .; d_gene: TRBD2; j_gene: TRBJ2-1; CDR3aa: CASRSSSGSYNEQFF; CDR3nt: TGTGCCAGCAGATCCTCTAGCGGTTCCTACAATGAGCAGTTCTTC
v_gene: TRBV7-8; abundance: few; d_gene: TRBD1; j_gene: TRBJ1-6; CDR3aa: CASSLGDRGRSPLHF; CDR3nt: TGTGCCAGCAGCTTAGGGGACAGGGGGCGTTCACCCCTCCACTTT
v_gene: TRBV5-6; abundance: .; d_gene: TRBD1; j_gene: TRBJ2-2; CDR3aa: CASSVGQGAETGELFF; CDR3nt: TGTGCCAGCAGCGTGGGACAGGGGGCCGAGACCGGGGAGCTGTTTTTT
v_gene: TRBV30; abundance: .; d_gene: .; j_gene: TRBJ1-1; CDR3aa: CAWSIGGSKAFF; CDR3nt: TGTGCCTGGAGTATAGGGGGATCTAAAGCTTTCTTT
v_gene: TRBV30; abundance: .; d_gene: .; j_gene: TRBJ2-6; CDR3aa: CAWRADGNSGANVLTF; CDR3nt: TGTGCCTGGAGAGCGGACGGGAACTCTGGGGCCAACGTCCTGACTTTC
v_gene: TRBV30; abundance: .; d_gene: .; j_gene: TRBJ1-5; CDR3aa: CAWSGEGGEPQHF; CDR3nt: TGTGCCTGGAGTGGAGAGGGAGGAGAGCCCCAGCATTTT
v_gene: TRBV18; abundance: .; d_gene: .; j_gene: TRBJ2-7; CDR3aa: CASSPTWVQGNEQYF; CDR3nt: TGTGCCAGCTCACCAACGTGGGTTCAGGGCAACGAGCAGTACTTC
v_gene: TRBV7-2; abundance: few; d_gene: TRBD1; j_gene: TRBJ2-3; CDR3aa: CASSLLGQGKGTDTQYF; CDR3nt: TGTGCCAGCAGCTTACTAGGACAGGGGAAGGGCACAGATACGCAGTATTTT
v_gene: TRBV5-1; abundance: .; d_gene: TRBD1; j_gene: TRBJ2-4; CDR3aa: CASSLAGTGYGNIQYF; CDR3nt: TGCGCCAGCAGCTTGGCCGGGACAGGATACGGAAACATTCAGTACTTC
v_gene: TRBV20-1; abundance: .; d_gene: .; j_gene: TRBJ1-1; CDR3aa: CSASVREEAFF; CDR3nt: TGCAGTGCTAGTGTGAGGGAGGAAGCTTTCTTT
v_gene: TRBV7-2; abundance: .; d_gene: .; j_gene: TRBJ1-2; CDR3aa: CASSVGPLNYGYTF; CDR3nt: TGTGCCAGCAGCGTGGGACCTCTCAACTATGGCTACACCTTC
v_gene: TRBV30; abundance: .; d_gene: TRBD2; j_gene: TRBJ2-3; CDR3aa: CAWNKGRADTQYF; CDR3nt: TGTGCCTGGAATAAGGGGAGGGCAGATACGCAGTATTTT
v_gene: TRBV25-1; abundance: .; d_gene: TRBD1; j_gene: TRBJ2-1; CDR3aa: CASSSDRVYNEQFF; CDR3nt: TGTGCCAGCAGTTCCGACAGGGTATACAATGAGCAGTTCTTC
v_gene: TRBV27; abundance: once; d_gene: TRBD2; j_gene: TRBJ2-4; CDR3aa: CASSLKSGRGLAKNIQYF; CDR3nt: TGTGCCAGCAGTTTAAAGAGCGGGAGGGGACTAGCCAAAAACATTCAGTACTTC
v_gene: TRBV6-1; abundance: once; d_gene: .; j_gene: TRBJ1-5; CDR3aa: CASNPGLGQPQHF; CDR3nt: TGTGCCAGCAACCCAGGGTTAGGTCAGCCCCAGCATTTT
v_gene: TRBV7-7; abundance: .; d_gene: TRBD1; j_gene: TRBJ2-7; CDR3aa: CASSVERTGLNEQYF; CDR3nt: TGTGCCAGCAGCGTAGAAAGGACAGGGCTCAACGAGCAGTACTTC
v_gene: TRBV27; abundance: .; d_gene: TRBD1; j_gene: TRBJ2-7; CDR3aa: CASKVGTAENYEQYF; CDR3nt: TGTGCCAGCAAAGTCGGGACAGCGGAGAACTACGAGCAGTACTTC
v_gene: TRBV30; abundance: .; d_gene: .; j_gene: TRBJ1-1; CDR3aa: CAWSVNHFGNTEAFF; CDR3nt: TGTGCCTGGAGTGTGAACCATTTTGGGAACACTGAAGCTTTCTTT
v_gene: TRBV25-1; abundance: .; d_gene: TRBD1; j_gene: TRBJ2-7; CDR3aa: CASRGTGGFHEQYF; CDR3nt: TGTGCCAGCAGGGGGACAGGGGGTTTCCACGAGCAGTACTTC
v_gene: TRBV5-6; abundance: .; d_gene: .; j_gene: TRBJ2-1; CDR3aa: CASSLYRGDEQFF; CDR3nt: TGTGCCAGCAGCTTGTATCGGGGCGATGAGCAGTTCTTC
v_gene: TRBV7-3; abundance: .; d_gene: TRBD1; j_gene: TRBJ1-2; CDR3aa: CASSLGQGAHGYTF; CDR3nt: TGTGCCAGCAGCTTAGGACAGGGGGCACATGGCTACACCTTC
v_gene: TRBV18; abundance: .; d_gene: TRBD1; j_gene: TRBJ1-1; CDR3aa: CASSRGQTNTEAFF; CDR3nt: TGTGCCAGCTCAAGGGGACAGACGAACACTGAAGCTTTCTTT
v_gene: TRBV15; abundance: few; d_gene: .; j_gene: TRBJ1-5; CDR3aa: CATSPETGRNQPQHF; CDR3nt: TGTGCCACCAGCCCGGAGACAGGACGCAATCAGCCCCAGCATTTT
v_gene: TRBV7-2; abundance: .; d_gene: TRBD2; j_gene: TRBJ2-1; CDR3aa: CASSLAGFPYNEQFF; CDR3nt: TGTGCCAGCAGTTTAGCGGGGTTCCCCTACAATGAGCAGTTCTTC
v_gene: TRBV5-1; abundance: .; d_gene: TRBD2; j_gene: TRBJ2-1; CDR3aa: CASSLERENSGKQFF; CDR3nt: TGCGCCAGCAGCTTGGAGCGGGAGAATTCTGGGAAACAGTTCTTC
v_gene: TRBV7-2; abundance: .; d_gene: .; j_gene: TRBJ2-3; CDR3aa: CASSLNYLDTQYF; CDR3nt: TGTGCCAGCAGCTTGAATTATCTAGATACGCAGTATTTT
v_gene: TRBV9; abundance: once; d_gene: .; j_gene: TRBJ2-7; CDR3aa: CASSVGTLGEQYF; CDR3nt: TGTGCCAGCAGCGTCGGGACACTGGGGGAGCAGTACTTC
v_gene: TRBV7-9; abundance: .; d_gene: TRBD1; j_gene: TRBJ1-5; CDR3aa: CASSIFGQGRNQPQHF; CDR3nt: TGTGCCAGCAGCATCTTCGGACAGGGGAGAAATCAGCCCCAGCATTTT
v_gene: TRBV27; abundance: .; d_gene: TRBD2; j_gene: TRBJ2-7; CDR3aa: CASSRGGPYEQYF; CDR3nt: TGTGCCAGCAGCCGCGGGGGACCCTACGAGCAGTACTTC
v_gene: TRBV11-2; abundance: once; d_gene: TRBD2; j_gene: TRBJ2-7; CDR3aa: CASSLDSGGSLYEQYF; CDR3nt: TGTGCCAGCAGCTTAGATTCGGGAGGCTCCCTCTACGAGCAGTACTTC
v_gene: TRBV5-1; abundance: .; d_gene: TRBD1; j_gene: TRBJ2-7; CDR3aa: CASSLVTGGEDEQYF; CDR3nt: TGCGCCAGCAGCTTGGTGACAGGGGGCGAGGACGAGCAGTACTTC
v_gene: TRBV9; abundance: .; d_gene: .; j_gene: TRBJ1-4; CDR3aa: CASSGTARHEKLFF; CDR3nt: TGTGCCAGCAGCGGGACAGCGAGACATGAAAAACTGTTTTTT
v_gene: TRBV11-3; abundance: .; d_gene: .; j_gene: TRBJ1-1; CDR3aa: CASSAGDKNTEAFF; CDR3nt: TGTGCCAGCAGCGCGGGGGACAAGAACACTGAAGCTTTCTTT
v_gene: TRBV9; abundance: .; d_gene: TRBD2; j_gene: TRBJ2-1; CDR3aa: CASSALAGGYNEQFF; CDR3nt: TGTGCCAGCAGCGCCCTAGCGGGGGGGTACAATGAGCAGTTCTTC
v_gene: TRBV4-1; abundance: .; d_gene: .; j_gene: TRBJ2-7; CDR3aa: CASSQYRQGPYEQYF; CDR3nt: TGCGCCAGCAGCCAATATCGCCAGGGGCCCTACGAGCAGTACTTC
v_gene: TRBV14; abundance: .; d_gene: .; j_gene: TRBJ2-1; CDR3aa: CASSVDPNYNEQFF; CDR3nt: TGTGCCAGCAGCGTTGACCCAAACTACAATGAGCAGTTCTTC
v_gene: TRBV11-1; abundance: .; d_gene: .; j_gene: TRBJ2-5; CDR3aa: CASSRGRREGGTQYF; CDR3nt: TGTGCCAGCAGCCGAGGACGTCGAGAGGGGGGGACCCAGTACTTC
v_gene: TRBV19; abundance: .; d_gene: .; j_gene: TRBJ1-5; CDR3aa: CASNSRLGNGNQPQHF; CDR3nt: TGTGCCAGTAACTCCCGGTTGGGTAATGGCAATCAGCCCCAGCATTTT